Listed below are T cell receptor beta chains from one sample, sequenced in a study of shared clonotypes between healthy human individuals. Here immunoSEQ multiplex PCR was the method, and the copy in TCRdb shows in-frame clones only, minus some. Of some 2 million clones detected, 85% to 95% appear once; the ten largest clones hold 0.1% to 0.15%. The material sequenced was naive CD4+ T cells sorted from blood. Receptor source: a man aged 18 to 29 in good health. Each CDR3 is given with its conserved first and last residue. The order of the fields is V gene, J gene, D gene, clone size, CDR3 DNA, CDR3 protein. A D gene is named only where the DNA matches it firmly. Clone size is stated in some rows and not others, as once, few, many or a class when expanded.

V gene: TRBV30; J gene: TRBJ2-2; D gene: TRBD1; clone size: NA; CDR3 DNA: TGTGCCTGGAGTCAGGGGGATATGAACACCGGGGAGCTGTTTTTT; CDR3 protein: CAWSQGDMNTGELFF
V gene: TRBV28; J gene: TRBJ2-2; D gene: NA; clone size: NA; CDR3 DNA: TGTGCCAGCAGTTTTGGGGAGGTCACCGGGGAGCTGTTTTTT; CDR3 protein: CASSFGEVTGELFF
V gene: TRBV15; J gene: TRBJ1-6; D gene: NA; clone size: NA; CDR3 DNA: TGTGCCACCAGCAGAGTGAGCGCCGTAAGCTCCTATAATTCACCCCTCCACTTT; CDR3 protein: CATSRVSAVSSYNSPLHF
V gene: TRBV2; J gene: TRBJ1-4; D gene: NA; clone size: NA; CDR3 DNA: TGTGCCAGCAGCACGAATGAAAAACTGTTTTTT; CDR3 protein: CASSTNEKLFF
V gene: TRBV19; J gene: TRBJ1-3; D gene: NA; clone size: few; CDR3 DNA: TGTGCCAGTAGTCCAGGAGGAAACACCATATATTTT; CDR3 protein: CASSPGGNTIYF
V gene: TRBV5-4; J gene: TRBJ2-5; D gene: NA; clone size: NA; CDR3 DNA: TGTGCCAGCAGCTTGACGTCGGAACAAGAGACCCAGTACTTC; CDR3 protein: CASSLTSEQETQYF
V gene: TRBV7-2; J gene: TRBJ2-5; D gene: TRBD1; clone size: NA; CDR3 DNA: TGTGCCAGCAGCTCCCGGGGACAGGGGAGATTGGGCCAGTACTTC; CDR3 protein: CASSSRGQGRLGQYF
V gene: TRBV11-2; J gene: TRBJ1-6; D gene: TRBD1; clone size: NA; CDR3 DNA: TGTGCCAGCTCTCCCATGACAGGGGATTTTAGTAATTCACCCCTCCACTTT; CDR3 protein: CASSPMTGDFSNSPLHF
V gene: TRBV7-8; J gene: TRBJ1-1; D gene: NA; clone size: NA; CDR3 DNA: TGTGCCAGCAGCTTGGCGGAGACACAGAACACTGAAGCTTTCTTT; CDR3 protein: CASSLAETQNTEAFF
V gene: TRBV5-1; J gene: TRBJ2-3; D gene: TRBD2; clone size: NA; CDR3 DNA: TGCGCCAGCAGCTTTGCACGGACTAGCGGGAGGGTGTATACGCAGTATTTT; CDR3 protein: CASSFARTSGRVYTQYF
V gene: TRBV7-6; J gene: TRBJ1-5; D gene: NA; clone size: NA; CDR3 DNA: TGTGCCAGCAGCTTTTTCGGGGCCAATCAGCCCCAGCATTTT; CDR3 protein: CASSFFGANQPQHF
V gene: TRBV2; J gene: TRBJ2-7; D gene: TRBD2; clone size: NA; CDR3 DNA: TGTGCCAGCAGACAGACTAGCGGCCGGGGGCAGTACTTC; CDR3 protein: CASRQTSGRGQYF
V gene: TRBV6-4; J gene: TRBJ2-6; D gene: NA; clone size: NA; CDR3 DNA: TGTGCCAGCAGCCCCCACAGTGCTGGGGCCAACGTCCTGACTTTC; CDR3 protein: CASSPHSAGANVLTF
V gene: TRBV7-2; J gene: TRBJ2-1; D gene: TRBD2; clone size: once; CDR3 DNA: TGTGCCAGCAGCACGTCAGCGGGGACCTTTTCCAATGAGCAGTTCTTC; CDR3 protein: CASSTSAGTFSNEQFF
V gene: TRBV5-6; J gene: TRBJ2-1; D gene: TRBD1; clone size: few; CDR3 DNA: TGTGCCAGCAGCCTCCCCGGGACAGGGATCGATGAGCAGTTCTTC; CDR3 protein: CASSLPGTGIDEQFF
V gene: TRBV29-1; J gene: TRBJ1-1; D gene: NA; clone size: NA; CDR3 DNA: TGCAGCGTTGGGACTATGAACACTGAAGCTTTCTTT; CDR3 protein: CSVGTMNTEAFF
V gene: TRBV27; J gene: TRBJ1-5; D gene: TRBD1; clone size: NA; CDR3 DNA: TGTGCCAGCAGTTCCACGACAGGGGCCGTGGGGCCCCAGCATTTT; CDR3 protein: CASSSTTGAVGPQHF
V gene: TRBV15; J gene: TRBJ2-7; D gene: TRBD2; clone size: NA; CDR3 DNA: TGTGCCACCAGCAGAGATCACGGGAGCGGGGTCTACGAGCAGTACTTC; CDR3 protein: CATSRDHGSGVYEQYF
V gene: TRBV13; J gene: TRBJ2-1; D gene: TRBD2; clone size: NA; CDR3 DNA: TGTGCCAGCAGCTTCGCCTGGAGCAGCGGGAGGGCCGAGGATGAGCAGTTCTTC; CDR3 protein: CASSFAWSSGRAEDEQFF
V gene: TRBV7-2; J gene: TRBJ2-1; D gene: TRBD2; clone size: NA; CDR3 DNA: TGTGCCAGCAGCTTATATCGGGGAGGGTCCTACAATGAGCAGTTCTTC; CDR3 protein: CASSLYRGGSYNEQFF
V gene: TRBV6-1; J gene: TRBJ2-2; D gene: TRBD2; clone size: NA; CDR3 DNA: TGTGCCTCGACTAGCGGGGGAAACACCGGGGAGCTGTTTTTT; CDR3 protein: CASTSGGNTGELFF
V gene: TRBV6-6; J gene: TRBJ2-6; D gene: NA; clone size: NA; CDR3 DNA: TGTGCCAGCATCAAGAGCTCTGGGGCCAACGTCCTGACTTTC; CDR3 protein: CASIKSSGANVLTF
V gene: TRBV30; J gene: TRBJ1-5; D gene: NA; clone size: NA; CDR3 DNA: TGTGCCTGGACCCAAGGGCAGGTTGGTCAGCCCCAGCATTTT; CDR3 protein: CAWTQGQVGQPQHF
V gene: TRBV5-4; J gene: TRBJ2-7; D gene: TRBD2; clone size: NA; CDR3 DNA: TGTGCCAGCAGCTTGATACTAGCGGGAGAAAACGAGCAGTACTTC; CDR3 protein: CASSLILAGENEQYF
V gene: TRBV10-3; J gene: TRBJ1-2; D gene: NA; clone size: NA; CDR3 DNA: TGTGCCATCATGAGAAATCCGACAGACACCCATAACTATGGCTACACCTTC; CDR3 protein: CAIMRNPTDTHNYGYTF
V gene: TRBV14; J gene: TRBJ2-1; D gene: NA; clone size: NA; CDR3 DNA: TGTGCCAGCAGCCAAGGAGGGAACAATGAGCAGTTCTTC; CDR3 protein: CASSQGGNNEQFF
V gene: TRBV4-1; J gene: TRBJ2-5; D gene: TRBD2; clone size: NA; CDR3 DNA: TGCGCCAGCAGCCGAACCGGGACTATCCAAGAGACCCAGTACTTC; CDR3 protein: CASSRTGTIQETQYF
V gene: TRBV30; J gene: TRBJ2-2; D gene: NA; clone size: NA; CDR3 DNA: TGTGCCTATACCGGGGCCTCTCTCCCGAACACCGGGGAGCTGTTTTTT; CDR3 protein: CAYTGASLPNTGELFF